Listed here are 27 T cell receptor beta chains from one sample, sequenced in a study of cytomegalovirus exposure and HLA in healthy donors. The data were produced by immunoSEQ multiplex PCR, yet TCRdb's version contains in-frame clones alone and is incomplete. The profile shows 250,000 to 300,000 clones, around 86% of them singletons. The sample comprised PBMCs. All receptors come from a woman aged 18-29 years in good health and CMV-seronegative.

The chain combines TRBV2 with TRBJ1-5; TRBD1 is a possible D gene (6 bases). Trimming pared 1 base from V and 4 bases from J, leaving 11 bases between. CDR1 is SNHLY, CDR2 FYNNEI, per germline. The length of the CDR3 is 15 residues. The CDR3 reads CASSEGTAPNQPQHF. The CDR3 coding sequence is TGTGCCAGCAGTGAAGGGACAGCCCCTAATCAGCCCCAGCATTTT. Variable domain in full (rest from reference TRBV2 and TRBJ1-5): EPEVTQTPSHQVTQMGQEVILRCVPISNHLYFYWYRQILGQKVEFLVSFYNNEISEKSEIFDDQFSVERPDGSNFTLKIRSTKLEDSAMYFCASSEGTAPNQPQHFGDGTRLSIL.

This clone was counted a single time. The chain carries TRBV6-5 and TRBJ2-2, with D tentatively TRBD1 (5 bases). V was clipped by 6 bases and J by 0 bases, with 8 bases between them. The germline V gene has CDR1 MNHEY and CDR2 SVGAGI. The CDR3 covers 14 residues. CDR3 DNA: TGTGCCAGCAGAAGGGGTGCGAACACCGGGGAGCTGTTTTTT. The encoded protein is CASRRGANTGELFF.

The chain joins TRBV2 to TRBJ1-1; 9 nucleotides match TRBD1. CDR3 length equals 14 residues. Unmatched junction bases numbered 10, after V lost 10 bases and J lost 4 bases. Germline lookup yields CDR1 SNHLY and CDR2 FYNNEI. The CDR3, as DNA: TGTGCCAACCTAGGACAGGGGTTGGGCACTGAAGCTTTCTTT. Translating gives CANLGQGLGTEAFF.

The V call is TRBV19, the J call TRBJ2-7, with 8 bases lining up with TRBD1. The CDR3 runs to 16 residues. Trimming cost V 6 bases and J 4 bases; bases outside gene matches: 14. Germline V gives CDR1 LNHDA, CDR2 SQIVND (reference sequence). CDR3 sequence: CASRPNGGTGRYEQYF. The DNA for the CDR3 is TGTGCCAGTAGACCTAATGGTGGGACAGGTCGATACGAGCAGTACTTC.

V is TRBV5-1 and J is TRBJ2-3; the match to TRBD2 covers 12 bases. Germline V gives CDR1 SGHRS, CDR2 YFSETQ. There are 15 residues in the CDR3. V lost 4 bases, J lost 6 bases, and 6 bases stayed unmatched. CDR3 in DNA: TGCGCCAGCAGCCCGACTAGCGGGAGTGCGGATACGCAGTATTTT. Its translation: CASSPTSGSADTQYF.

V is TRBV18 and J is TRBJ1-2, with TRBD1 identical over 9 bases. CDR3 length: 17 amino acids. V dropped 4 bases and J dropped 5; count of bases not matched to a gene: 14. In germline, CDR1 is KGHSH, CDR2 LQKENI. The CDR3 DNA sequence: TGTGCCAGCTCACGGACGGAGAGGACAGGGGAGCGGTATGGCTACACCTTC. Residues: CASSRTERTGERYGYTF.

The CDR3 sequence: CASGLVLGRGNEKLFF. DNA for the CDR3: TGTGCTAGTGGTTTGGTCCTGGGGCGGGGGAATGAAAAACTGTTTTTT. J is TRBJ1-4 and V is TRBV12-5, with D possibly matching TRBD1 (5 bases). Trimming cost V 0 bases and J 5 bases, with 13 bases left between them. The CDR3 extends over 16 amino acids. Germline V gene lookup returns CDR1 LGHNT and CDR2 FRNRAP.

V usage is TRBV7-6 and J usage is TRBJ2-1; 10 bases match TRBD1. CDR3 size: 16 residues. Germline lookup yields CDR1 SGHVS and CDR2 FNYEAQ. V lost 5 bases and J lost 6; bases outside the gene matches: 10. This chain's CDR3 is CASSPRTGGIFNEQFF. DNA of the CDR3: TGTGCCAGCAGCCCGCGGACAGGGGGAATATTCAATGAGCAGTTCTTC.

The chain uses TRBV6-5 and TRBJ2-7, with 9 bases lining up with TRBD1. Germline V gives CDR1 MNHEY, CDR2 SVGAGI. The CDR3 has 15 amino acids. V lost 0 bases, J lost 6 bases, and 6 bases stayed unmatched. The CDR3 reads CASSYSGTGRLEQYF. The CDR3 DNA reads as TGTGCCAGCAGTTACTCGGGGACAGGGAGACTCGAGCAGTACTTC.

V is TRBV28 and J is TRBJ1-1; D is unclear. From germline, CDR1 is MDHEN and CDR2 SYDVKM. V gave up 6 bases and J gave up 1 base, with 9 bases separating them. The CDR3 length is 13 residues. DNA for the CDR3: TGTGCCAGCAGCTCTAATGGGAACACTGAAGCTTTCTTT. Translation gives CASSSNGNTEAFF.

This clone was seen a few times. The chain recombines TRBV6-6 with TRBJ2-3; D possibly corresponds to TRBD2 (6 bases). The CDR3 runs 16 residues. V shed 3 bases and J shed 3 bases, with 16 bases lying between them. Germline loops: CDR1 MNHNY, CDR2 SVGAGI (reference sequence). The DNA for the CDR3 is TGTGCCAGCAGTTATTCCCCGGGAGAGGGGACAGATACGCAGTATTTT. Translation gives CASSYSPGEGTDTQYF.

This chain connects TRBV4-3 to TRBJ1-5, with 7 bases matching TRBD1. The V gene end was trimmed by 0 bases and the J gene end by 4 bases; junction bases not matched to a gene: 6. Per the germline V gene, CDR1 is LGHNA and CDR2 is YSLEER. CDR3 length: 16 residues. For the CDR3, the DNA is TGCGCCAGCAGCCAAGATTTGGGACAGATAAATCAGCCCCAGCATTTT. This gives the protein CASSQDLGQINQPQHF.

This chain joins TRBV6-5 and TRBJ1-5, with D possibly being TRBD1 (5 bases). CDR3 length: 15 residues. V was trimmed by 5 bases and J by 4 bases, leaving 15 bases between them. The germline V gene encodes CDR1 MNHEY and CDR2 SVGAGI. CDR3 region: CASSPGGAGNQPQHF. Here the CDR3 DNA reads TGTGCCAGCAGTCCCGGTGGGGCAGGGAATCAGCCCCAGCATTTT.

The J gene is TRBJ1-2, the V gene TRBV18, with D possibly TRBD1 on 6 matching bases. This CDR3 is built from 21 residues. Germline lookup yields CDR1 KGHSH and CDR2 LQKENI. V lost 6 bases to trimming and J lost 0 bases, with 32 bases between them. The CDR3 DNA reads TGTGCCAGCTCTCCGAAAGCAAAAGACAGGACGCAAAAAAAAGCTAACTATGGCTACACCTTC. Translation: CASSPKAKDRTQKKANYGYTF.

The chain couples TRBV2 to TRBJ1-5, with 10 bases fitting TRBD1. The CDR3 covers 13 residues. Per the germline V gene, CDR1 is SNHLY and CDR2 is FYNNEI. V lost 8 bases, J lost 7 bases, and 5 bases stayed unmatched. CDR3 in amino acids: CASGQGGYQPQHF. The CDR3 coding sequence is TGTGCCAGCGGACAGGGGGGATACCAGCCCCAGCATTTT.

This clone has a single count. The chain links TRBV5-1 to TRBJ1-2; D not resolved. The CDR3 consists of 13 residues. V dropped 2 bases and J dropped 2 bases, with 7 bases sitting between them. Germline CDR1 reads SGHRS; CDR2 reads YFSETQ. CDR3 nucleotides: TGCGCCAGCAGCTTAAGCTACAACTATGGCTACACCTTC. Its translation: CASSLSYNYGYTF.

This chain's CDR3 is CASSLAGSYNEQFF. CDR3 DNA sequence: TGTGCCAGCAGTTTAGCAGGGTCCTACAATGAGCAGTTCTTC. The V gene is TRBV27, the J gene TRBJ2-1; tentative D call: TRBD1 (5 bases). The V end was cut by 2 bases, the J end by 1 base, with 6 bases between. This CDR3 has 14 amino acids. Germline-derived CDR1 and CDR2 are MNHEY and SMNVEV (reference sequence).

The chain has TRBV5-1 and TRBJ2-3, with 8 bases matching TRBD2. The CDR3 is 15 amino acids. Germline V gene sequence: CDR1 SGHRS, CDR2 YFSETQ. The V and J ends lost 6 bases and 5 bases, in that order; junction bases with no gene match: 11. The CDR3 here is CASTGDGRAIDTQYF. In nucleotides, the CDR3 is TGCGCCAGCACAGGGGACGGGAGGGCCATAGATACGCAGTATTTT.

The V gene is TRBV5-1, the J gene TRBJ1-3; D gene unclear. Germline CDR1 and CDR2: SGHRS and YFSETQ. V lost 0 bases and J lost 0, with 7 bases in between. The CDR3 is 15 amino acids. CDR3 sequence: CASSLEPLSGNTIYF. In nucleotides, the CDR3 is TGCGCCAGCAGCTTGGAGCCCCTCTCTGGAAACACCATATATTTT.

The gene calls are TRBV5-1 and TRBJ2-7; 11 bases are a match to TRBD1. CDR3 length: 16 amino acids. V was clipped by 4 bases and J by 6 bases; unmatched bases: 12. Germline V lookup: CDR1 SGHRS, CDR2 YFSETQ. This chain's CDR3 is CASSPWTGGNSAEQYF. Here the CDR3 DNA reads TGCGCCAGCAGCCCCTGGACAGGGGGCAATTCGGCCGAGCAGTACTTC. Based on the CDR3 plus reference TRBV5-1 and TRBJ2-7, the full variable domain is KAGVTQTPRYLIKTRGQQVTLSCSPISGHRSVSWYQQTPGQGLQFLFEYFSETQRNKGNFPGRFSGRQFSNSRSEMNVSTLELGDSALYLCASSPWTGGNSAEQYFGPGTRLTVT.

The genes are TRBV19 and TRBJ1-5; 12 bases line up with TRBD1. The CDR3 spans 15 residues. Per germline, CDR1 LNHDA and CDR2 SQIVND (reference sequence). Germline trimming cut 3 bases from V and 5 bases from J; bases unmatched to any gene: 2. CDR3 protein: CASSIRDRGHQPQHF. CDR3 sequence (DNA): TGTGCCAGTAGTATCCGGGACAGGGGGCATCAGCCCCAGCATTTT. The full variable domain, with the rest looked up from reference TRBV19 and TRBJ1-5, is DGGITQSPKYLFRKEGQNVTLSCEQNLNHDAMYWYRQDPGQGLRLIYYSQIVNDFQKGDIAEGYSVSREKKESFPLTVTSAQKNPTAFYLCASSIRDRGHQPQHFGDGTRLSIL.

The chain employs TRBV2 and TRBJ2-1; D gene uncertain. The CDR3 runs to 11 residues. The germline V and J ends were trimmed by 3 bases and 9 bases, with 6 bases remaining between them. CDR1 SNHLY and CDR2 FYNNEI come from the germline V gene. This chain's CDR3 is CASSDPGEQFF. CDR3 coding DNA: TGTGCCAGCAGTGACCCCGGTGAGCAGTTCTTC. Filled out from reference TRBV2 and TRBJ2-1, the complete variable domain reads EPEVTQTPSHQVTQMGQEVILRCVPISNHLYFYWYRQILGQKVEFLVSFYNNEISEKSEIFDDQFSVERPDGSNFTLKIRSTKLEDSAMYFCASSDPGEQFFGPGTRLTVL.

The V gene is TRBV5-6, the J gene TRBJ2-1; 9 nucleotides agree with TRBD2. J gave up 8 bases and V 3 bases, and 12 bases lay outside the gene matches. The CDR3 totals 16 residues. CDR1 SGHDT and CDR2 YYEEEE come from the germline V gene. This CDR3 reads CASSSAGGGREHEQFF. DNA of the CDR3: TGTGCCAGCAGCTCCGCGGGGGGCGGGAGGGAGCATGAGCAGTTCTTC.

This clone was found once. This rearrangement joins TRBV28 to TRBJ1-1; TRBD1 matches 9 bases. CDR1 is MDHEN and CDR2 is SYDVKM in the germline V gene. V dropped 8 bases and J dropped 1; count of bases not matched to a gene: 8. The CDR3 has 15 amino acids. The CDR3 here is CASESPGQGNTEAFF. As DNA, the CDR3 is TGTGCCAGCGAATCCCCGGGACAGGGGAACACTGAAGCTTTCTTT.

This clone was picked up one time. The CDR3 coding sequence is TGTGCCAGCAGTTACGGTACAGGGTCCATCGAGCAGTACTTC. Translated: CASSYGTGSIEQYF. The chain recombines TRBV6-5 with TRBJ2-7; tentative D call: TRBD1 (6 bases). CDR1 is MNHEY, CDR2 SVGAGI, per germline. The CDR3 runs to 14 residues. V lost 2 bases and J 6 bases, leaving 14 bases between the germline ends.

This rearrangement joins TRBV10-2 to TRBJ2-3, with a tentative D call TRBD2 (5 bases). Germline V CDR1 and CDR2: WSHSY, SAAADI. The CDR3 has 13 amino acids. V lost 3 bases to trimming and J lost 3 bases, with 7 bases between them. The CDR3 DNA reads as TGCGCCAGCAGTGACCGGGGTACAGATACGCAGTATTTT. This encodes CASSDRGTDTQYF.

The rearrangement uses TRBV28 and TRBJ1-3; the D gene is possibly TRBD1 (5 bases). Trimming cost V 2 bases and J 3 bases, with 8 bases left between them. CDR1 is MDHEN, CDR2 SYDVKM, per germline. The CDR3 totals 14 residues. For the CDR3, the DNA is TGTGCCAGCAGTTTACAGGGCGGTGGAAACACCATATATTTT. Amino acid sequence: CASSLQGGGNTIYF.